This note documents a single T cell receptor (beta chain) sequence. The antigen is undetermined. This sample is drawn from a study of shared clonotypes between healthy human individuals. General study findings and limits: Sequencing depth was expected to influence donor clonotype sharing.

Donors were Caucasian adults residing in Nashville, Tennessee, USA. This CDR3 has 14 residues. Germline CDR1 and CDR2: PRHDT and FYEKMQ (reference sequence). V lost 1 base and J 10 bases, leaving 14 bases between the germline ends. Clones were sequenced by immunoSEQ multiplex PCR, and TCRdb holds only the in-frame ones, with some missing. Among a few hundred thousand clones, roughly 84% were seen once, and the ten largest hold 16%. The clonotype originates from a man between 18 and 35 years old in good health. The chain uses TRBV13 and TRBJ2-1; D remains ambiguous. Sample: memory CD8+ T cells sorted from blood. Regarding subset: CD45RO+ cells pooled with CCR7-negative TemRA cells. The DNA of the CDR3 is TGTGCCAGCAGCTTAGTGATTAGCCCTTTAGAGCAGTTCTTC. Residues: CASSLVISPLEQFF.